These 19 T cell receptor beta chains were all obtained from the same sample, sequenced in a study of T-cell reconstitution after alpha-beta-depleted transplantation in children. Unique molecular identifiers were incorporated when the TCRbeta library was constructed. From the PCR reads, TCRdb called clonotypes with MiXCR, one entry per CDR3 protein. This table has 750,000 to 950,000 distinct CDR3 sequences, roughly 16% appearing once. Specimen: PBMCs, mostly from graft donor cells, collected 360 days after TCRalphabeta/CD19-depleted stem cell transplant. These receptors were obtained from a male patient younger than 18 who had a stem cell transplant for acute lymphoblastic leukemia, so the T cells may come from the graft donor.

This chain joins TRBV20-1 and TRBJ2-7, with D unclear. This CDR3 region has 11 residues. Between the trimmed V and J ends, which lost 5 bases and 1 base, there was a span of 6 bases. Germline-derived CDR1 and CDR2 are DFQATT and SNEGSKA (reference sequence). The DNA for the CDR3 is TGCAGTGCTCCTCTTTCCTACGAGCAGTACTTC. This gives the protein CSAPLSYEQYF.

This clonotype appeared a few times. This chain connects TRBV7-8 to TRBJ2-1; tentative D call: TRBD2 (6 bases). There are 15 residues in the CDR3. V lost 5 bases and J lost 0, with 11 bases in between. Germline V CDR1 and CDR2: SGHVS, FQNEAQ. The CDR3 nucleotides read TGTGCCAGCAGCCCGGAGCGGGTCTCCTACAATGAGCAGTTCTTC. Encoded protein: CASSPERVSYNEQFF. Supplemented by reference TRBV7-8 and TRBJ2-1, the full variable domain reads GAGVSQSPRYKVAKRGQDVALRCDPISGHVSLFWYQQALGQGPEFLTYFQNEAQLDKSGLPSDRFFAERPEGSVSTLKIQRTQQEDSAVYLCASSPERVSYNEQFFGPGTRLTVL.

The chain links TRBV20-1 to TRBJ1-5; 9 bases line up with TRBD1. Germline assignment: CDR1 DFQATT and CDR2 SNEGSKA (reference sequence). This CDR3 is built from 15 residues. V was clipped by 3 bases and J by 7 bases; unmatched bases: 10. The CDR3: CSASAGQGNRQPQHF. CDR3 coding DNA: TGCAGTGCTAGCGCGGGACAGGGCAATCGGCAGCCCCAGCATTTT.

CDR3 sequence: CASSIRGSHEQYF. CDR3 in DNA: TGTGCCAGTAGTATAAGAGGATCCCACGAGCAGTACTTC. J is TRBJ2-7 and V is TRBV19; D unresolved. This CDR3 spans 13 amino acids. V was clipped by 2 bases and J by 5 bases, with 10 bases between them. Looked up from germline, CDR1 is LNHDA and CDR2 is SQIVND (reference sequence).

V gene TRBV11-2 combines with J gene TRBJ2-5, with TRBD2 matching 10 bases. The ends lost 8 bases at V and 7 bases at J; junction bases unmatched: 13. The V gene's germline CDR1 is SGHAT and CDR2 FQNNGV. This CDR3 contains 15 residues. This CDR3 reads CASHPRAGGYGTQYF. The CDR3 nucleotides read TGTGCCAGCCATCCCAGAGCGGGAGGGTACGGGACCCAGTACTTC.

The genes are TRBV5-1 and TRBJ2-6; either TRBD1 or TRBD2 may supply D (5 bases each). The germline gives CDR1 SGHRS, CDR2 YFSETQ. V shed 1 base and J shed 0 bases, with 11 bases lying between them. CDR3 length equals 17 residues. Written as DNA, the CDR3 is TGCGCCAGCAGCTTGCTTGGTGGGGGCTCTGGGGCCAACGTCCTGACTTTC. Amino acids: CASSLLGGGSGANVLTF.

The gene calls are TRBV7-3 and TRBJ2-1, with D possibly matching TRBD2 (5 bases). The CDR3 is 16 amino acids. CDR1 and CDR2 from the germline V gene are SGHTA and FQGTGA. The V and J ends lost 1 base and 3 bases respectively, with 13 bases between them. As DNA, the CDR3 is TGTGCCAGCAGCTTAATGCTAGCAAGGGACTACAATGAGCAGTTCTTC. Residues: CASSLMLARDYNEQFF.

In this sample, this clonotype turned up a few times. The chain is built from TRBV23-1 and TRBJ1-5; D not resolved. TRBV23-1 is recorded as an ORF, its role being uncertain. Trimming took off 0 bases at V and 5 bases at J, with 11 bases between the two ends. The CDR3 has 15 residues. CDR3 DNA sequence: TGCGCCAGCAGTCAATCTGCACAGAAGGATCAGCCCCAGCATTTT. Amino acids: CASSQSAQKDQPQHF.

This clonotype was detected only a few times. This sequence joins TRBV12-3 or TRBV12-4 and TRBJ2-7; 8 bases align to TRBD1. The length of the CDR3 is 14 residues. Trimming removed 6 bases from V and 5 bases from J; junction bases left unmatched: 9. This CDR3 reads CASSPGQGVNEQYF. DNA of the CDR3: TGTGCCAGCAGCCCCGGACAGGGTGTCAACGAGCAGTACTTC.

This clonotype was seen only a few times. The chain combines TRBV15 with TRBJ1-2; TRBD1 might be the D (6 bases). Trimming stripped 1 base from V and 6 bases from J, with 9 bases between. There are 13 residues in the CDR3. In germline, CDR1 is LNHNV, CDR2 YYDKDF (reference sequence). CDR3 in amino acids: CATSRVQGNGYTF. The CDR3 bases are TGTGCCACCAGCAGAGTCCAGGGGAATGGCTACACCTTC.

The table lists this clonotype with a few counts. The gene calls are TRBV7-9 and TRBJ2-7; TRBD2 is a possible D gene (6 bases). Trimming stripped 7 bases from V and 5 bases from J, with 21 bases between. Germline lookup yields CDR1 SEHNR and CDR2 FQNEAQ (reference sequence). The CDR3 runs to 15 residues. As DNA, the CDR3 is TGTGCCAGCACCACTTACCTAGGGAGGCCCCACGAGCAGTACTTC. It codes for CASTTYLGRPHEQYF.

This clonotype was recorded many times. The V and J genes are TRBV5-1 and TRBJ2-2; the match to TRBD2 covers 9 bases. The CDR3 spans 15 residues. Trimming removed 7 bases from V and 3 bases from J; junction bases left unmatched: 7. Germline assignment: CDR1 SGHRS and CDR2 YFSETQ. The CDR3 spells CASGIAGADTGELFF. The CDR3 nucleotides read TGCGCCAGCGGGATAGCGGGAGCGGACACCGGGGAGCTGTTTTTT.

The sample holds a few counts of this clonotype. The chain recombines TRBV18 with TRBJ2-3, with D unresolved. CDR1 and CDR2 from the germline V gene are KGHSH and LQKENI. V was cut by 3 bases and J by 4 bases, with 14 bases left in between. This CDR3 contains 15 residues. CDR3 amino acids: CASSPMTDKADTQYF. The CDR3 coding sequence is TGTGCCAGCTCACCGATGACTGACAAGGCAGATACGCAGTATTTT.

The rearrangement uses TRBV29-1 and TRBJ2-3; 9 positions match TRBD1. The ends lost 4 bases at V and 3 bases at J; junction bases unmatched: 8. The germline V gene has CDR1 SQVTM and CDR2 ANQGSEA. CDR3 length: 15 amino acids. The CDR3 sequence: CSVARDRVLTDTQYF. In nucleotides, the CDR3 is TGCAGCGTTGCTCGGGACAGGGTGTTGACAGATACGCAGTATTTT.

This chain joins TRBV29-1 and TRBJ2-5, with a weak D call TRBD2 (6 bases). Deletions cut 8 bases from V and 7 bases from J, with 26 bases between. Germline V gives CDR1 SQVTM, CDR2 ANQGSEA. The CDR3 totals 15 residues. CDR3 bases: TGCAGCTATTCCGGGGGACCGGTCTCGAACGGGACCCAGTACTTC. It codes for CSYSGGPVSNGTQYF.

This clonotype was detected ten times or more. The rearrangement joins TRBV7-9 to TRBJ2-3, with no clear D. Germline V gene data show CDR1 as SEHNR and CDR2 as FQNEAQ (reference sequence). The CDR3 consists of 15 residues. Trimming cost V 5 bases and J 0 bases, with 12 bases left between them. CDR3 amino acids: CASSPWATSTDTQYF. The CDR3 coding sequence is TGTGCCAGCAGCCCCTGGGCGACTAGCACAGATACGCAGTATTTT. The full variable domain, in which reference TRBV7-9 and TRBJ2-3 provide the parts outside the CDR3, is DTGVSQNPRHKITKRGQNVTFRCDPISEHNRLYWYRQTLGQGPEFLTYFQNEAQLEKSRLLSDRFSAERPKGSFSTLEIQRTEQGDSAMYLCASSPWATSTDTQYFGPGTRLTVL.

The genes are TRBV5-1 and TRBJ1-6; 9 positions agree with TRBD1. Germline lookup yields CDR1 SGHRS and CDR2 YFSETQ. The CDR3 totals 16 residues. The V gene end was trimmed by 4 bases and the J gene end by 12 bases; junction bases not matched to a gene: 14. The DNA of the CDR3 is TGCGCCAGCAGCCCCTCGGGACAGGGCTTAATTCAACCCCTCCACTTT. Encoded protein: CASSPSGQGLIQPLHF.

The J gene is TRBJ2-2, the V gene TRBV21-1. TRBV21-1 is noted as a pseudogene. CDR3 length equals 16 residues. The CDR3 loop reads CASSKKSGWNTGELFF. DNA of the CDR3: TGTGCCAGCAGCAAAAAGTCGGGGTGGAACACCGGGGAGCTGTTTTTT.

The sample holds many counts of this clonotype. The chain has TRBV27 and TRBJ2-7; D unresolved. The CDR3 is 14 residues long. Germline V gene data show CDR1 as MNHEY and CDR2 as SMNVEV (reference sequence). V dropped 5 bases and J dropped 3 bases, with 14 bases sitting between them. The CDR3 loop is CASSPEYVHYEQYF. CDR3 in DNA: TGTGCCAGCAGTCCCGAGTATGTCCACTACGAGCAGTACTTC.